This passage covers 9 T cell receptor beta chains from one sample sequenced in a study of blood T cells in healthy people across ages. The second PCR ran about 6 to 11 cycles with a sample-barcoded 5' primer and J-beta primers. TCRdb analysed the 5' RACE reads with MiXCR anew, one entry per CDR3 protein. The repertoire holds about 580,000 distinct CDR3 sequences, with roughly 43% as singletons. The sequencing sample was made of blood. These receptors were collected from a man older than 75 in good health.

This clonotype was found a few times. This could be a read error, since a much larger clone is one nucleotide away. The V gene is TRBV6-6, the J gene TRBJ2-7; tentatively, D is TRBD1 or TRBD2 (5 bases each). The CDR3 has 15 amino acids. Germline CDR1 and CDR2: MNHNY and SVGAGI (reference sequence). The CDR3 is CTSSHGDGSRYEQYF. CDR3 coding DNA: TGTACCAGCAGCCATGGGGACGGAAGTCGGTACGAGCAGTACTTC.

CDR3: CASSLYARGQAGDTQYF. The DNA of the CDR3 is TGTGCCAGCAGTCTTTATGCCCGAGGACAGGCAGGAGATACGCAGTATTTT. J is TRBJ2-3 and V is TRBV6-4, with TRBD1 matching 7 bases. The length of the CDR3 is 17 residues. The V and J ends lost 5 bases and 5 bases, in that order; junction bases with no gene match: 16. CDR1 and CDR2 from the germline V gene are MRHNA and SNTAGT.

This clonotype appeared a few times. The junction and the germline gene differ at one end; a read error may be behind it. This chain uses TRBV5-1 with TRBJ2-3; D might be TRBD2 (7 bases). The CDR3 contains 16 residues. Germline V gene data show CDR1 as SGHRS and CDR2 as YFSETQ. The CDR3 nucleotides are TGTGCCAGCAGCTTAGGGGGGGGCGGGAGCACAGATACGCAGTATTTT. Translated: CASSLGGGGSTDTQYF.

This clonotype was observed a single time. The junction departs from the called germline gene at one end, perhaps through a read error. The DNA for the CDR3 is TGTCCCAGCAGCTTAGAAGGCGGGAATGGGGACATTCAGTACTTC. This sequence encodes CPSSLEGGNGDIQYF. V gene TRBV7-2 combines with J gene TRBJ2-4; D is perhaps TRBD2 (6 bases). Germline V CDR1 and CDR2: SGHTA, FQGNSA. CDR3 length: 15 amino acids.

The V gene is TRBV28, the J gene TRBJ1-2; 8 bases line up with TRBD1. V shed 4 bases, J shed 8 bases, and the junction held 15 bases outside the gene matches. The CDR3 contains 16 residues. CDR1 and CDR2 (germline): MDHEN, SYDVKM. CDR3 region: CASSSTGTGPQRGYTF. Written as DNA, the CDR3 is TGTGCCAGCAGTTCTACCGGGACAGGTCCTCAGCGAGGCTACACCTTC.

The rearrangement uses TRBV5-1 and TRBJ2-5, with a tentative D call TRBD1 (6 bases). From germline, CDR1 is SGHRS and CDR2 YFSETQ. V dropped 4 bases and J dropped 4 bases, with 17 bases sitting between them. The length of the CDR3 is 15 residues. The CDR3 protein is CASSPLQGAGETQYF. The CDR3 nucleotides read TGCGCCAGCAGCCCCTTACAGGGCGCCGGAGAGACCCAGTACTTC. The full variable domain, completed using reference TRBV5-1 and TRBJ2-5, is KAGVTQTPRYLIKTRGQQVTLSCSPISGHRSVSWYQQTPGQGLQFLFEYFSETQRNKGNFPGRFSGRQFSNSRSEMNVSTLELGDSALYLCASSPLQGAGETQYFGPGTRLLVL.

The chain has TRBV7-2 and TRBJ2-3; TRBD2 agrees at 9 bases. Germline CDR1 reads SGHTA; CDR2 reads FQGNSA. With V trimmed by 5 bases and J by 12 bases, 12 bases remained unmatched. The CDR3 spans 14 residues. The CDR3, as DNA: TGTGCCAGCAGCAAACTAGCGGGCAGGGGGTCCCAGTATTTT. Amino acids: CASSKLAGRGSQYF.

At least ten counts were recorded for this clonotype. The V gene is TRBV7-9, the J gene TRBJ2-1; 10 bases fit TRBD2. Germline V gene sequence: CDR1 SEHNR, CDR2 FQNEAQ (reference sequence). This CDR3 is built from 16 residues. Germline trimming cut 5 bases from V and 2 bases from J; bases unmatched to any gene: 6. CDR3 loop: CASSLVSGGAYNEQFF. In DNA form, the CDR3 reads TGTGCCAGCAGCCTCGTCAGCGGGGGGGCCTACAATGAGCAGTTCTTC.

This clonotype was detected only a few times. The chain links TRBV12-3 or TRBV12-4 to TRBJ1-2, with 8 bases identical to TRBD1. The J segment lost 8 bases and the V segment lost 8 bases, leaving 10 bases of the junction unmatched. The CDR3 runs 13 residues. CDR3 sequence: CASGNRGSGGYTF. The CDR3 nucleotides are TGTGCCAGCGGGAACAGGGGGAGCGGCGGCTACACCTTC.